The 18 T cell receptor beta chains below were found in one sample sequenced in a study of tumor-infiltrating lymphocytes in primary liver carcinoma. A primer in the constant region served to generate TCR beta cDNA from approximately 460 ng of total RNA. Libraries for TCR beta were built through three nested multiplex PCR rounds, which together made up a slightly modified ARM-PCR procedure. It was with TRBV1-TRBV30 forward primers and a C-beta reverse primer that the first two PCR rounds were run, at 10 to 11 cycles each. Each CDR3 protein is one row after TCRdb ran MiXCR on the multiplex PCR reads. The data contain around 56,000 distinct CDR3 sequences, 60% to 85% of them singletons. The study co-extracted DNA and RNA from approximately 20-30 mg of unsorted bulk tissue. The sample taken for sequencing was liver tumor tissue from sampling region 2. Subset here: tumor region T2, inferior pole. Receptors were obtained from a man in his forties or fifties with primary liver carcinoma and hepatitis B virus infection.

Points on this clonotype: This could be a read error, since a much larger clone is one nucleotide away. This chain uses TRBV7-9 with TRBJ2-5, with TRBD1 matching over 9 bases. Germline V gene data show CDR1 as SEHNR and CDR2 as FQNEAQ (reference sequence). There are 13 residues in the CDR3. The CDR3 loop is CVSRPTGGETQYF. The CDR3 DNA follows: TGTGTCAGCAGACCGACAGGGGGAGAGACCCAGTACTTC.

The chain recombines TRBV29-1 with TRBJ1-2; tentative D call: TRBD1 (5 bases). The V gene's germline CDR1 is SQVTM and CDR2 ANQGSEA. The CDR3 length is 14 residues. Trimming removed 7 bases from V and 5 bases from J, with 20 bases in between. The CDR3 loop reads CSAREDTGSYGYTF. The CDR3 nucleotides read TGCAGCGCCAGGGAGGATACAGGATCTTATGGCTACACCTTC.

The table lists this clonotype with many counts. The CDR3 protein is CSVVFMSRRDVETQYF. As DNA, the CDR3 is TGCAGCGTTGTTTTTATGAGCCGACGGGATGTGGAGACCCAGTACTTC. The chain couples TRBV29-1 to TRBJ2-5; D possibly corresponds to TRBD2 (5 bases). Germline V gene sequence: CDR1 SQVTM, CDR2 ANQGSEA. Trimming removed 4 bases at V and 5 bases at J, with 23 bases between. This CDR3 region has 16 residues.

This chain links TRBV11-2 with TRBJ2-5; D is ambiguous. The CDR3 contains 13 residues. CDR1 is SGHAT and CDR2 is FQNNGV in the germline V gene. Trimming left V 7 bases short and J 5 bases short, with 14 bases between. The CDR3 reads CASTNRREETQYF. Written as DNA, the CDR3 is TGTGCCAGCACCAACCGGCGAGAGGAGACCCAGTACTTC.

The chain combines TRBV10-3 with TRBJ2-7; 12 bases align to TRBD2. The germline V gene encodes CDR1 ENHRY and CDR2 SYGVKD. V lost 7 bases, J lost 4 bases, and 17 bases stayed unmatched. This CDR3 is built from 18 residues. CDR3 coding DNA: TGTGCCATCATTGATCAAGAAGGGACTAGCGGGCGCTCATACGAGCAGTACTTC. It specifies CAIIDQEGTSGRSYEQYF.

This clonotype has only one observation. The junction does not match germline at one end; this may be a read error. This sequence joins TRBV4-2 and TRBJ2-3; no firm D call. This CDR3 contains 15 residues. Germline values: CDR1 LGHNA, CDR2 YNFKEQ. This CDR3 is CVSSQGQLVADTQYF. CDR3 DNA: TGTGTCAGCAGCCAAGGCCAGCTAGTCGCAGATACGCAGTATTTT.

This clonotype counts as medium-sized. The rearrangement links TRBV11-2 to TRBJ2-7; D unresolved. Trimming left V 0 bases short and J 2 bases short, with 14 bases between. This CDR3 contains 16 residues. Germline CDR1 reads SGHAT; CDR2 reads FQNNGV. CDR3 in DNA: TGTGCCAGCAGCTTAGAGATGGCACCAAAACCCTACGAGCAGTACTTC. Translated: CASSLEMAPKPYEQYF.

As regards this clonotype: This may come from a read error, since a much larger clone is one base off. DNA for the CDR3: TGTACCAGCACCCCTCAGACAGGGGAAAGATCACCCCTCCACTTT. Its protein product is CTSTPQTGERSPLHF. The chain employs TRBV28 and TRBJ1-6; TRBD1 aligns across 8 bases. The CDR3 extends over 15 amino acids. The germline CDR1 and CDR2 sequences are MDHEN and SYDVKM.

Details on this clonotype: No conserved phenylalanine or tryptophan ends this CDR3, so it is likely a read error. DNA of the CDR3: TGTGTCAGCTGCAAGACTCCAGGTGGAACAAATGAAAAACTGTTTATT. Its protein is CVSCKTPGGTNEKLFI. The chain has TRBV11-2 and TRBJ1-4; D remains ambiguous. The CDR3 is 16 amino acids. CDR1 is SGHAT, CDR2 FQNNGV, per germline.

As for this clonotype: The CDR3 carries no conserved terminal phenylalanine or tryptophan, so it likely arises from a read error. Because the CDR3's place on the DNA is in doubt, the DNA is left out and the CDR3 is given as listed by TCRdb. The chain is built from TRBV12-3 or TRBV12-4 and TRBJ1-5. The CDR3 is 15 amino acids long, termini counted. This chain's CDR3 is CASSFGHGSNQPQRS.

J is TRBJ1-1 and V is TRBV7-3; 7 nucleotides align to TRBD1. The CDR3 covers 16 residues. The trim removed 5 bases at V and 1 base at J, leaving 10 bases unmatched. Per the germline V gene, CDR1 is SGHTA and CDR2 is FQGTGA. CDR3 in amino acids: CASSTLGGQQNTEAFF. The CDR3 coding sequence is TGTGCCAGCAGCACTTTAGGGGGACAGCAGAACACTGAAGCTTTCTTT.

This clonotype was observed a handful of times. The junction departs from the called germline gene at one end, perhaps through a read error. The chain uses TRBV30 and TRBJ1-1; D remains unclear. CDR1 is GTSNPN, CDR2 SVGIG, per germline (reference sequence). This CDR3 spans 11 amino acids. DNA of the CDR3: TGTGCCTGGAGTCGGAACACTGATGCTTTCTTT. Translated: CAWSRNTDAFF.

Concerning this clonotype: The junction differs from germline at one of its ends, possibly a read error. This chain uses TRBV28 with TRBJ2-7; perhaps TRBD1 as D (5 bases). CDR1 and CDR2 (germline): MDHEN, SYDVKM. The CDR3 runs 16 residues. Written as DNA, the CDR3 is TGTGCCAGTAGTTCCTTCCCCAGGGTTCCGGTGGACGAGCAGTACTTC. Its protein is CASSSFPRVPVDEQYF.

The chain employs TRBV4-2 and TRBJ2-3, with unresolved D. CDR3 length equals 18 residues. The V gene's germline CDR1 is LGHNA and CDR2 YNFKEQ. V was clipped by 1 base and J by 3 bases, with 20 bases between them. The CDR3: CASSQVALLVEVTDTQYF. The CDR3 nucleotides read TGTGCCAGCAGCCAAGTGGCGCTTCTAGTGGAAGTGACAGATACGCAGTATTTT.

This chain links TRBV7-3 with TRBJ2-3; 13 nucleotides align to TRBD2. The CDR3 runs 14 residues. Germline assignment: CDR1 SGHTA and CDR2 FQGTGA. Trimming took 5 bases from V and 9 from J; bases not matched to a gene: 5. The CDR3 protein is CASSQGLAGATQYF. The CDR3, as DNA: TGTGCCAGCAGCCAAGGACTAGCGGGAGCCACGCAGTATTTT. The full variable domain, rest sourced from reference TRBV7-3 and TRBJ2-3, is GAGVSQTPSNKVTEKGKYVELRCDPISGHTALYWYRQSLGQGPEFLIYFQGTGAADDSGLPNDRFFAVRPEGSVSTLKIQRTERGDSAVYLCASSQGLAGATQYFGPGTRLTVL.

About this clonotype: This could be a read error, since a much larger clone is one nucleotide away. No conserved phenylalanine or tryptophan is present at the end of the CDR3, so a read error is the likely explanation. CDR3 residues: CASSPTSGSGKNEQFL. Written as DNA, the CDR3 is TGTGCCAGCAGCCCTACTAGCGGGAGTGGGAAGAATGAGCAGTTCCTC. The chain couples TRBV7-9 to TRBJ2-1; 11 bases are shared with TRBD2. The CDR3 is 16 residues long. CDR1 is SEHNR, CDR2 FQNEAQ, per germline (reference sequence). The trim removed 5 bases at V and 7 bases at J, leaving 10 bases unmatched.

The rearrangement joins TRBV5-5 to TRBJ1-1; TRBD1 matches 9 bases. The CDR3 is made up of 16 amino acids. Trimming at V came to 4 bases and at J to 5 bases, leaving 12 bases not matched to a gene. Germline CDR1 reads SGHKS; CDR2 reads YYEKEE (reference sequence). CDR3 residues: CASSMAAGTGRTEAFF. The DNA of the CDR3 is TGTGCCAGCAGCATGGCTGCGGGGACAGGGAGGACTGAAGCTTTCTTT.

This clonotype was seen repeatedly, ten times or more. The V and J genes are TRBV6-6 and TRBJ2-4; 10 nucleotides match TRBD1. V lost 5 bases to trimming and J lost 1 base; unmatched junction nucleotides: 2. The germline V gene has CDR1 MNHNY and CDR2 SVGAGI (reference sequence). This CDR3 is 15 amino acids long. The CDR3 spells CASSGTGAAKNIQYF. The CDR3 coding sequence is TGTGCCAGCAGTGGGACAGGGGCGGCCAAAAACATTCAGTACTTC.